Listed here are 14 T cell receptor beta chains from one sample, sequenced in a study of blood T cell repertoires in COVID-19. Only in-frame clones appear in the TCRdb table, and some are missing; sequencing was by immunoSEQ multiplex PCR. The sample holds 150,000 or so clones, 70% to 90% seen once. Sequencing was performed on peripheral blood. These receptors came from a man aged 60-69 years with active or convalescent COVID-19.

The V call is TRBV19, the J call TRBJ1-5; D is unclear. Trimming left V 2 bases short and J 0 bases short, with 14 bases between. The CDR3 covers 17 residues. Germline values: CDR1 LNHDA, CDR2 SQIVND (reference sequence). The CDR3 loop is CASSILFGRSSNQPQHF. The DNA of the CDR3 is TGTGCCAGTAGTATACTGTTTGGGCGAAGTAGCAATCAGCCCCAGCATTTT.

This clone was seen a handful of times. The chain couples TRBV21-1 to TRBJ2-3; the DNA was not used to check the table's D call, TRBD2. TRBV21-1 counts as a pseudogene. CDR3 length equals 18 residues. The CDR3 here is CASSKPISGRLLGDTQYF. The CDR3 DNA reads as TGTGCCAGCAGCAAACCCATTAGCGGGAGGCTTTTAGGAGATACGCAGTATTTT.

This clone was seen a few times. The junction shows a germline mismatch at one end, possibly a read error. The chain is built from TRBV7-3 and TRBJ2-5, with 8 positions matching TRBD2. The CDR3 is made up of 17 amino acids. Germline values: CDR1 SGHTA, CDR2 FQGTGA. CDR3 region: CASSLGLQAGAREAQYF. For the CDR3, the DNA is TGTGCCAGCAGCTTAGGTCTGCAAGCGGGGGCAAGAGAGGCCCAGTACTTC.

The chain uses TRBV18 and TRBJ1-1; D possibly corresponds to TRBD1 (6 bases). Germline V gene data show CDR1 as KGHSH and CDR2 as LQKENI. This CDR3 is 13 amino acids long. Trimming removed 5 bases at V and 3 bases at J, with 10 bases between. CDR3 sequence (DNA): TGTGCCAGCTCAGAAACAGGGTACACTGAAGCTTTCTTT. It is translated as CASSETGYTEAFF.

V usage is TRBV27 and J usage is TRBJ2-1, with 15 bases matching TRBD2. V shed 5 bases and J 8 bases; nucleotides not matched to a gene: 7. The CDR3 covers 16 residues. CDR1 and CDR2 (germline): MNHEY, SMNVEV (reference sequence). CDR3 in DNA: TGTGCCAGCAGTCGACCGGGACTAGCGGGAGGCTATGAGCAGTTCTTC. Its protein product is CASSRPGLAGGYEQFF.

The chain is built from TRBV30 and TRBJ1-5; 10 positions agree with TRBD1. Germline CDR1 is GTSNPN and CDR2 is SVGIG (reference sequence). V was clipped by 4 bases and J by 7 bases; unmatched bases: 4. CDR3 length: 13 amino acids. This chain's CDR3 is CAWTGTGDQPQHF. The DNA of the CDR3 is TGTGCCTGGACCGGGACAGGGGACCAGCCCCAGCATTTT.

This chain links TRBV4-2 with TRBJ1-5, with unresolved D. V was clipped by 0 bases and J by 4 bases, with 13 bases between them. The CDR3 length is 16 residues. Germline V gene sequence: CDR1 LGHNA, CDR2 YNFKEQ. CDR3 nucleotides: TGTGCCAGCAGCCAAGAAGCGACAACGGGAAATCAGCCCCAGCATTTT. This sequence encodes CASSQEATTGNQPQHF.

The chain carries TRBV7-9 and TRBJ2-1; D call uncertain. CDR1 and CDR2 (germline): SEHNR, FQNEAQ (reference sequence). This CDR3 contains 15 residues. Trimming removed 1 base from V and 2 bases from J, with 9 bases in between. The CDR3 DNA reads TGTGCCAGCAGCTTAGGACTGCCTCCCTACAATGAGCAGTTCTTC. This encodes CASSLGLPPYNEQFF.

The sample holds a few counts of this clone. The chain couples TRBV4-2 to TRBJ1-1; D is unclear. Germline V gene sequence: CDR1 LGHNA, CDR2 YNFKEQ. CDR3 length: 14 amino acids. V was cut by 1 base and J by 1 base, with 7 bases left in between. CDR3 sequence (DNA): TGTGCCAGCAGCCAAGGTGGGAGGAACACTGAAGCTTTCTTT. It is translated as CASSQGGRNTEAFF.

This chain links TRBV7-2 with TRBJ1-1; D remains ambiguous. V was cut by 8 bases and J by 1 base, with 11 bases left in between. Germline CDR1 is SGHTA and CDR2 is FQGNSA. The CDR3 contains 13 residues. CDR3 sequence reads: CASQEQPNTEAFF. The CDR3, as DNA: TGTGCCAGCCAGGAACAGCCGAACACTGAAGCTTTCTTT.

The DNA for the CDR3 is TGTGCCAGTAGTCCCCCCCGTAGCGGGCTAGCCAAAAACATTCAGTACTTC. Translated: CASSPPRSGLAKNIQYF. The rearrangement links TRBV19 to TRBJ2-4; 7 nucleotides match TRBD2. The trim removed 5 bases at V and 0 bases at J, leaving 10 bases unmatched. From germline, CDR1 is LNHDA and CDR2 SQIVND (reference sequence). This CDR3 contains 17 residues.

V gene TRBV28 combines with J gene TRBJ1-2; D not resolved. CDR1 and CDR2 (germline): MDHEN, SYDVKM. CDR3 length: 15 residues. The V end was cut by 6 bases, the J end by 0 bases, with 14 bases between. Here the CDR3 reads CASRSRLSANYGYTF. The CDR3, as DNA: TGTGCCAGCAGATCCAGGTTATCCGCTAACTATGGCTACACCTTC.

The V and J genes are TRBV21-1 and TRBJ2-1; TRBD2, the table's D call, lacks a check against the DNA. TRBV21-1 constitutes a pseudogene. The CDR3 has 21 amino acids. This CDR3 is CASRTSDDPILAGPRTNEQFF. The CDR3 DNA sequence: TGTGCCAGCAGGACTTCGGACGACCCCATACTAGCGGGGCCGAGAACCAATGAGCAGTTCTTC.

The CDR3 coding sequence is TGTGCCAGCAGCCAAGATCTGTGGCGGGAGACGGAAGAGCAGTTCTTC. Its protein is CASSQDLWRETEEQFF. The V call is TRBV14, the J call TRBJ2-1; 7 bases are a match to TRBD2. The germline V gene encodes CDR1 SGHDN and CDR2 FVKESK. The ends lost 0 bases at V and 10 bases at J; junction bases unmatched: 12. This CDR3 contains 16 residues.